Listed below are T cell receptor beta chains from one sample, sequenced in a study of T-cell reconstitution after alpha-beta-depleted transplantation in children. MiXCR was run by TCRdb on the PCR reads, yielding one entry per CDR3 protein. The sample has about 91,000 distinct CDR3 sequences, about 8% seen once; the top ten hold roughly 7%. The specimen was PBMCs from the stem cell graft donor, collected from the stem cell graft. Every receptor here comes from a human donor who donated a stem cell graft to a child with congenital amegakaryocytic thrombocytopenia. CDR3s include the opening cysteine and the closing phenylalanine or tryptophan. D genes are given only for firm matches. Size is stated for part of the rows, as once, few or many counts, or as a class when the clone is expanded.

many	TRBV6-6	TRBJ2-1	-	CASSPGNIEQFF	TGTGCCAGCAGCCCCGGGAACATTGAGCAGTTCTTC
many	TRBV3-1	TRBJ2-2	-	CASSQDQDTGELFF	TGTGCCAGCAGCCAAGATCAGGACACCGGGGAGCTGTTTTTT
many	TRBV7-9	TRBJ2-1	-	CASSPEAASPVNEQFF	TGTGCCAGCAGCCCAGAAGCGGCTAGCCCCGTGAATGAGCAGTTCTTC
-	TRBV7-9	TRBJ2-3	-	CASSPGHLADTQYF	TGTGCCAGCAGCCCAGGGCACCTCGCAGATACGCAGTATTTT
many	TRBV7-9	TRBJ2-1	-	CASSLTGGVGNEQFF	TGTGCCAGCAGCTTAACTGGCGGGGTGGGCAATGAGCAGTTCTTC
many	TRBV11-2	TRBJ2-5	-	CASSFGGPEETQYF	TGTGCCAGCAGCTTTGGGGGGCCGGAAGAGACCCAGTACTTC
-	TRBV29-1	TRBJ2-6	-	CSALGGSGANVLTF	TGCAGCGCCCTCGGGGGCTCTGGGGCCAACGTCCTGACTTTC
many	TRBV4-2	TRBJ1-1	-	CASSQGQLNTEAFF	TGTGCCAGCAGCCAAGGACAGCTAAACACTGAAGCTTTCTTT
many	TRBV18	TRBJ2-7	-	CASSPLREGSEQYF	TGTGCCAGCTCACCACTCAGGGAAGGTAGCGAGCAGTACTTC
-	TRBV7-2	TRBJ1-5	-	CASSLGINQPQHF	TGTGCCAGCAGCTTAGGGATCAATCAGCCCCAGCATTTT
many	TRBV5-1	TRBJ2-1	-	CASRFSSHEQFF	TGCGCCAGCAGATTTAGCAGTCATGAGCAGTTCTTC
many	TRBV13	TRBJ2-6	-	CASSPWKAASIGANVLTF	TGTGCCAGCAGCCCGTGGAAGGCCGCCTCTATTGGGGCCAACGTCCTGACTTTC
many	TRBV3-2	TRBJ2-1	-	CASSQELQLPLNNEQFF	TGTGCCAGCAGCCAAGAGTTGCAGCTTCCCTTAAACAATGAGCAGTTCTTC
many	TRBV20-1	TRBJ2-7	-	CSARDDYEQYF	TGCAGTGCTAGAGATGACTACGAGCAGTACTTC
many	TRBV5-5	TRBJ2-7	-	CASSWDTYEQYF	TGTGCCAGCAGCTGGGACACCTACGAGCAGTACTTC
many	TRBV20-1	TRBJ1-4	-	CSAPIANKNEKLFF	TGCAGTGCGCCTATAGCCAACAAGAATGAAAAACTGTTTTTT
few	TRBV19	TRBJ2-7	TRBD1	CASSIDPSRTGVYEQYF	TGTGCCAGTAGTATAGACCCCTCACGGACAGGGGTTTACGAGCAGTACTTC
many	TRBV28	TRBJ1-2	-	CASSLLEYGYTF	TGTGCCAGCAGTCTCCTGGAATATGGCTACACCTTC
few	TRBV7-9	TRBJ2-7	TRBD2	CASSSGLAGSLSYEQYF	TGTGCCAGCAGCTCCGGACTAGCGGGAAGCCTCTCCTACGAGCAGTACTTC
many	TRBV6-2/TRBV6-3	TRBJ2-7	TRBD1	CASSRQGEADEQYF	TGTGCCAGCAGTCGACAGGGGGAGGCGGACGAGCAGTACTTC
many	TRBV7-2	TRBJ2-7	-	CASSLEVYEQYF	TGTGCCAGCAGCTTAGAAGTGTACGAGCAGTACTTC
-	TRBV20-1	TRBJ1-6	-	CCARDRGGPFYNSPLHF	TGCTGTGCTAGAGATAGGGGAGGGCCTTTCTATAATTCACCCCTCCACTTT
many	TRBV5-1	TRBJ2-7	-	CASSPNLAASSYEQYF	TGCGCCAGCAGCCCTAATTTAGCGGCTAGCTCCTACGAGCAGTACTTC
many	TRBV20-1	TRBJ2-3	TRBD2	CSARELAGPDTQYF	TGCAGTGCTAGAGAACTAGCGGGCCCAGATACGCAGTATTTT
many	TRBV7-2	TRBJ2-1	-	CASSIQHEQFF	TGTGCCAGCAGCATACAGCATGAGCAGTTCTTC
many	TRBV12-3/TRBV12-4	TRBJ2-5	-	CASSFRSSDGTQYF	TGTGCCAGCAGTTTCCGGTCCAGCGATGGGACCCAGTACTTC
many	TRBV3-1	TRBJ1-5	-	CASSQDTTLSGPQHF	TGTGCCAGCAGCCAAGATACCACCTTAAGTGGGCCCCAGCATTTT
many	TRBV20-1	TRBJ2-3	-	CSAYRSSTDTQYF	TGCAGTGCTTACAGGAGCTCCACAGATACGCAGTATTTT
many	TRBV7-2	TRBJ2-1	-	CASSPVVVNEQFF	TGTGCCAGCAGCCCCGTGGTCGTCAATGAGCAGTTCTTC
many	TRBV5-8	TRBJ2-2	-	CASSLFKTPGDTGELFF	TGTGCCAGCAGCTTGTTTAAGACGCCGGGGGACACCGGGGAGCTGTTTTTT
many	TRBV5-6	TRBJ1-1	TRBD1	CASSLASGTGGIANTEAFF	TGTGCCAGCAGCTTAGCTTCGGGGACAGGGGGTATTGCGAACACTGAAGCTTTCTTT
many	TRBV14	TRBJ2-1	-	CASSQHAGTYNEQFF	TGTGCCAGCAGCCAACACGCCGGGACCTACAATGAGCAGTTCTTC
-	TRBV18	TRBJ1-1	TRBD1	CASHPGQGARVTFF	TGTGCCAGCCATCCGGGACAGGGGGCGCGGGTAACTTTCTTT
once	TRBV3-1	TRBJ1-5	TRBD1	CAFSYWTGTNSNQPQHF	TGTGCCTTCAGCTATTGGACAGGGACGAATAGCAATCAGCCCCAGCATTTT
-	TRBV7-2	TRBJ2-1	-	CASSPLARKEQFF	TGTGCCAGCAGCCCCTTAGCCCGAAAGGAGCAGTTCTTC
many	TRBV4-3	TRBJ2-7	-	CASSQMTRDSSYEQYF	TGCGCCAGCAGCCAAATGACCCGAGACAGCTCCTACGAGCAGTACTTC
many	TRBV11-2	TRBJ2-6	-	CASSSIAGDGGANVLTF	TGTGCCAGCAGCTCAATTGCAGGGGATGGAGGGGCCAACGTCCTGACTTTC
many	TRBV15	TRBJ1-5	-	CATSAGPPQPQHF	TGTGCCACCTCAGCAGGGCCTCCGCAGCCCCAGCATTTT
-	TRBV11-2	TRBJ2-1	TRBD2	CASSAGLAFGEQFF	TGTGCCAGCAGCGCGGGACTAGCTTTCGGTGAGCAGTTCTTC
many	TRBV5-1	TRBJ2-3	-	CASSTQGTRLEADTQYF	TGCGCCAGCAGCACTCAGGGGACTCGCCTAGAGGCAGATACGCAGTATTTT
many	TRBV20-1	TRBJ2-1	-	CSASQGGGYNEQFF	TGCAGTGCTTCCCAGGGAGGGGGATACAATGAGCAGTTCTTC
many	TRBV27	TRBJ1-2	-	CASSSVTAPGFGYTF	TGTGCCAGCAGTTCTGTGACCGCCCCGGGTTTTGGCTACACCTTC
many	TRBV7-9	TRBJ1-2	TRBD1	CASSLAPTGHGYTF	TGTGCCAGCAGCTTAGCGCCGACAGGGCATGGCTACACCTTC
-	TRBV4-2	TRBJ1-1	TRBD1	CASGPGQGASENTEAFF	TGTGCCAGCGGCCCCGGACAGGGGGCTTCTGAAAACACTGAAGCTTTCTTT
many	TRBV20-1	TRBJ1-5	TRBD1	CSATRDRGPRSNQPQHF	TGCAGTGCTACCCGGGACAGGGGACCTCGTAGCAATCAGCCCCAGCATTTT
many	TRBV12-3/TRBV12-4	TRBJ2-3	-	CASSLQRNTDTQYF	TGTGCCAGCAGTTTACAGCGGAACACAGATACGCAGTATTTT
many	TRBV18	TRBJ2-7	TRBD2	CASSPGGVNEQYF	TGTGCCAGCTCACCCGGGGGGGTCAACGAGCAGTACTTC
many	TRBV5-5	TRBJ2-3	-	CASSLPDRNTQYF	TGTGCCAGCAGCTTACCCGACCGGAATACGCAGTATTTT
many	TRBV13	TRBJ2-1	TRBD1	CASSIKTGWNEQFF	TGTGCCAGCAGCATAAAGACAGGGTGGAATGAGCAGTTCTTC
many	TRBV15	TRBJ1-2	-	CATSVTYGPNYGYTF	TGTGCCACCAGCGTAACTTACGGGCCTAACTATGGCTACACCTTC
-	TRBV7-8	TRBJ2-7	-	CASSLRSGPPYEQYF	TGTGCCAGCAGCTTAAGAAGCGGGCCCCCCTACGAGCAGTACTTC
few	TRBV5-6	TRBJ1-1	TRBD1	CASSYGQEGAFF	TGTGCCAGCAGCTACGGACAGGAGGGAGCTTTCTTT
many	TRBV20-1	TRBJ2-7	TRBD1	CSARVLSQGDEQYF	TGCAGTGCTAGAGTACTAAGCCAGGGGGATGAGCAGTACTTC